The clone carrying this TCR beta chain was seen many times. This entry belongs to a study of neurological immune-mediated disorders. The V end was cut by 5 bases, the J end by 2 bases, with 13 bases between. The CDR3 runs 13 residues. Germline V gives CDR1 DFQATT, CDR2 SNEGSKA (reference sequence). In TCRdb, the 5' RACE reads were re-called with MiXCR into one record per CDR3 protein. This table has 30,000 or so distinct CDR3 sequences, 4.6% appearing once. Sequencing input: PBMCs. The V call is TRBV20-1, the J call TRBJ2-7; possibly TRBD1 for D (6 bases). The receptor was isolated from a man between 18 and 29 years old in good health. The CDR3 sequence: CSAGGQLPYEQYF. CDR3 bases: TGCAGTGCTGGGGGACAACTTCCCTACGAGCAGTACTTC.